A selection of T cell receptor beta chains follows, all from one sample in a study of beta chain features in type 1 diabetes. Clones were read by immunoSEQ multiplex PCR, and TCRdb kept only the in-frame ones, dropping some. Among 330,000 or so clones, around 12% were seen once, and the ten largest hold about 0.01%. Sequencing was performed on naive CD4+ T cells from blood. These receptor sequences come from a woman younger than 30 with type 1 diabetes. Each CDR3 is given without its conserved first and last residue. D genes are given only for firm matches.

CDR3 | V | D | J
ASRREVHNEQF | TRBV28 | . | TRBJ2-1
ASSFWGSTDTQY | TRBV28 | . | TRBJ2-3
ATSRDPEETQY | TRBV15 | . | TRBJ2-5
ATSLGGAIY | TRBV15 | . | TRBJ1-3
ASSVGASQPGELF | TRBV9 | . | TRBJ2-2
ATSRRQGNAKNIQY | TRBV15 | TRBD1 | TRBJ2-4
ASSFVGTGAYEQY | TRBV7-2 | TRBD1 | TRBJ2-7
ASSTTSNTGELF | TRBV11-2 | . | TRBJ2-2
ASSLSFSYEQY | TRBV5-1 | . | TRBJ2-7
ATQGDSTEAF | TRBV19 | TRBD1 | TRBJ1-1
ASSQEGDRAYNEQF | TRBV14 | TRBD1 | TRBJ2-1
ASTTPAGDLYEQY | TRBV28 | TRBD2 | TRBJ2-7
SVGGGSSGNTIY | TRBV29-1 | . | TRBJ1-3
ASSLRYEQY | TRBV7-9 | . | TRBJ2-7
ASNPGGPWETQY | TRBV6-1 | . | TRBJ2-5
ASSLRRNYGYT | TRBV5-6 | . | TRBJ1-2
ASSDGQAYYEQY | TRBV5-4 | TRBD1 | TRBJ2-7
ASGRSSGANVLT | TRBV2 | . | TRBJ2-6
ASSLGPSGPYEQY | TRBV5-1 | TRBD2 | TRBJ2-7
ASSILEGASGYT | TRBV19 | TRBD1 | TRBJ1-2
ASSPGGHEQY | TRBV5-4 | TRBD2 | TRBJ2-7
AWSARDRGSQH | TRBV30 | TRBD1 | TRBJ1-5
ASSPYLLTTDTQY | TRBV19 | . | TRBJ2-3
ASSPRTGDTNYGYT | TRBV18 | TRBD1 | TRBJ1-2
AISRTGEETQY | TRBV10-3 | TRBD1 | TRBJ2-5
ASSLGTSGPRVQF | TRBV5-4 | TRBD2 | TRBJ2-1
ASSQDSDTRGGGYGYT | TRBV14 | . | TRBJ1-2
AWNIQGYGYT | TRBV30 | . | TRBJ1-2
ASSGSGRVANEQF | TRBV7-2 | TRBD2 | TRBJ2-1
ASSLRTRTDTQY | TRBV6-5 | . | TRBJ2-3
ASSPISALNTEAF | TRBV18 | . | TRBJ1-1
SARGRNTIY | TRBV20-1 | . | TRBJ1-3
ASSSILGASSPEAF | TRBV28 | . | TRBJ1-1